The T cell receptor beta chain under discussion was sequenced for a study of CD4 T cells in relation to SARS-CoV-2 and coronaviruses. Looking at the study overall: The HLA restriction of the shared crossreactive spike epitopes was mapped. Whole-study findings and limits: No donor gave both pre-pandemic and post-infection samples. About 65% of donors had memory CD4+ clonotypes crossrecognizing SARS-CoV-2 and common cold coronavirus spike.

Naive and memory CD4+ T cell DNA was deep-sequenced without culture. The method was immunoSEQ multiplex PCR; TCRdb's version includes in-frame clones alone and lacks a portion of them. This sample has around 65,000 clones, with around 87% found just once. As concerns this clone: Its target is not known.

Before the COVID-19 pandemic, during about 2010-2018, CD4+ T cells were taken from unexposed donors. V dropped 5 bases and J dropped 3; count of bases not matched to a gene: 8. Germline CDR1 and CDR2: MDHEN and SYDVKM. The CDR3 is made up of 16 amino acids. The rearrangement links TRBV28 to TRBJ2-3; the match to TRBD2 covers 10 bases. The sequencing input was memory CD4+ T cells from PBMCs. This TCR came from a human donor in good health. The CDR3 sequence is CASSPLAGEGTDTQYF. Here the CDR3 DNA reads TGTGCCAGCAGTCCCCTAGCGGGAGAAGGTACAGATACGCAGTATTTT. The whole variable domain, filled in from reference TRBV28 and TRBJ2-3, reads DVKVTQSSRYLVKRTGEKVFLECVQDMDHENMFWYRQDPGLGLRLIYFSYDVKMKEKGDIPEGYSVSREKKERFSLILESASTNQTSMYLCASSPLAGEGTDTQYFGPGTRLTVL.